Listed below are T cell receptor beta chains from one sample, sequenced in a study of response to subunit inactivated influenza vaccine. One entry per CDR3 protein results from TCRdb running MiXCR on the RT-PCR reads. The sample lists approximately 730,000 distinct CDR3 sequences, 14% occurring once. This material consisted of PBMCs from blood, taken roughly 2 weeks before vaccination. Source of these receptors: a middle-aged man who received an inactivated influenza vaccine. Both conserved end residues are part of each CDR3. A D gene is named only where the DNA matches it firmly. The size entry is marked missing in some rows and otherwise reads once, few, many or a size class.

NA | 17 | NA | TRBJ2-1 | TRBV20-1 | TGCAGTGCTAAACCCAAAACCGGTGTTGGCTCCTACAATGAGCAGTTCTTC | CSAKPKTGVGSYNEQFF
few | 14 | NA | TRBJ2-3 | TRBV29-1 | TGCAGCGTTGAAGTACAGGGCCGCACAGATACGCAGTATTTT | CSVEVQGRTDTQYF
NA | 15 | NA | TRBJ2-2 | TRBV7-2 | TGTGCCGCACGGGGCGGAGGCGCGAACACCGGGGAGCTGTTTTTT | CAARGGGANTGELFF
few | 13 | NA | TRBJ2-1 | TRBV20-1 | TGCAGTGCTCAGGGACGGACCTACAATGAGCAGTTCTTC | CSAQGRTYNEQFF
NA | 14 | NA | TRBJ2-7 | TRBV15 | TGTGCCACCAGCAGAGGACGGGGCTCCTACGAGCAGTACTTC | CATSRGRGSYEQYF
few | 11 | NA | TRBJ2-7 | TRBV21-1 | TGTGCCAGCATACCTAGGGGCGAGCAGTACTTC | CASIPRGEQYF
many | 17 | TRBD1 | TRBJ2-1 | TRBV6-5 | TGTGCCAGCAGTTACTCAGGGGACAGACTCTCCTACAATGAGCAGTTCTTC | CASSYSGDRLSYNEQFF
NA | 16 | TRBD2 | TRBJ2-1 | TRBV12-3/TRBV12-4 | TGTGCCAGCAGTTTATGGGGCGGGAGCGGATACAATGAGCAGTTCTTC | CASSLWGGSGYNEQFF
NA | 15 | NA | TRBJ1-5 | TRBV4-2 | TGTGCCAGCAGCCGTGTGAGGGGTGGCAATCAGCCCCAGCATTTT | CASSRVRGGNQPQHF
NA | 17 | TRBD1 | TRBJ1-6 | TRBV2 | TGTGCCAGCAGCTACAGGGGGACGAGCTCCTATAATTCACCCCTCCACTTT | CASSYRGTSSYNSPLHF
NA | 15 | NA | TRBJ2-2 | TRBV20-1 | TGCAGTGCTAGAAGTAGGCTAGTCAGCACCAGGGAGCTGTTTTTT | CSARSRLVSTRELFF
NA | 13 | NA | TRBJ2-1 | TRBV9 | TGTGCCAGCAGCGTAGCACTAGACAATGAGCAGTTCTTC | CASSVALDNEQFF
NA | 13 | NA | TRBJ2-5 | TRBV5-5 | TGTGCCAGCAGCTTGTCGCCAGAAGAGACCCAGTACTTC | CASSLSPEETQYF
NA | 19 | TRBD2 | TRBJ2-1 | TRBV20-1 | TGCAGTGCTATGGGACTAGCGGGGGGTACACCATCCTCCTACAATGAGCAGTTCTTC | CSAMGLAGGTPSSYNEQFF
NA | 15 | TRBD1 | TRBJ2-1 | TRBV12-3/TRBV12-4 | TGTGCCAGCAGCCCAGGGACAGCTCCGTACAATGAGCAGTTCTTC | CASSPGTAPYNEQFF
NA | 13 | NA | TRBJ1-6 | TRBV3-1 | TGTGCCAGCAGCCAAGGTTTTTATTCACCCCTCCACTTT | CASSQGFYSPLHF
NA | 13 | TRBD1 | TRBJ1-5 | TRBV20-1 | TGCAGTGCGGCGCGGACAGGGGATCAGCCCCAGCATTTT | CSAARTGDQPQHF
NA | 12 | TRBD2 | TRBJ2-1 | TRBV12-5 | TGTGCTAGTGGCCCCGGGGGGGATGAGCAGTTCTTC | CASGPGGDEQFF
many | 16 | TRBD2 | TRBJ2-2 | TRBV9 | TGTGCCAGCAGCGCTAGCGGGAGCGCGAACACCGGGGAGCTGTTTTTT | CASSASGSANTGELFF
NA | 13 | NA | TRBJ2-3 | TRBV6-5 | TGTGCCAGCAGTTACCCAGCGGGAGATACGCAGTATTTT | CASSYPAGDTQYF
NA | 15 | NA | TRBJ1-1 | TRBV14 | TGTGCCAGCAGCCGCGACAGTGTACGGAACACTGAAGCTTTCTTT | CASSRDSVRNTEAFF